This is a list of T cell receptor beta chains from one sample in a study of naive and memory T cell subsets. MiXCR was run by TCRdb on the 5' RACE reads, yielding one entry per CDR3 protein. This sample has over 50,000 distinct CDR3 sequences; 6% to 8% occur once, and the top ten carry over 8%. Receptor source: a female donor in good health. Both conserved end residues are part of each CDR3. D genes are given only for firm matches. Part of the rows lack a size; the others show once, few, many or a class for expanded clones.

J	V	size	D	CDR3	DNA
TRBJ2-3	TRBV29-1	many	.	CSAWTASTDTQYF	TGCAGCGCCTGGACCGCGAGCACAGATACGCAGTATTTT
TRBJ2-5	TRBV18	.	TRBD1	CASSPTGQGRGETQYF	TGTGCCAGCTCACCAACGGGACAGGGAAGGGGAGAGACCCAGTACTTC
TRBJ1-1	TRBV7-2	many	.	CASSPRMGGTEAFF	TGTGCCAGCAGCCCCCGCATGGGGGGAACTGAAGCTTTCTTT
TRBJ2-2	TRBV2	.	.	CASNAVRSTGELFF	TGTGCCAGCAATGCTGTACGGTCGACTGGGGAGCTGTTTTTT
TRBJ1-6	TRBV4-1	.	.	CASSLSPPPADSPLHF	TGCGCCAGCAGCCTCTCCCCCCCCCCAGCCGATTCACCCCTCCACTTT
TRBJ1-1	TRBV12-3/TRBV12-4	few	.	CATRLGGAEAFF	TGTGCCACCAGGCTAGGTGGGGCTGAAGCTTTCTTT
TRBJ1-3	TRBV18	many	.	CASSPNTGPSGNTIYF	TGTGCCAGCTCACCAAACACAGGTCCCTCTGGAAACACCATATATTTT
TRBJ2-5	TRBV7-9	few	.	CASSLPLSGTQYF	TGTGCCAGCAGCTTACCCCTCAGCGGGACCCAGTACTTC
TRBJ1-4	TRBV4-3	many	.	CASSQSGGRGEKLFF	TGCGCCAGCAGCCAATCAGGAGGGCGAGGTGAAAAACTGTTTTTT
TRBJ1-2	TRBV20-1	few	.	CSARQNDGYTF	TGCAGTGCTAGACAGAACGATGGCTACACCTTC
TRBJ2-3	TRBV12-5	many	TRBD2	CASGLGLAGRTDTQYF	TGTGCTAGTGGTTTGGGCCTAGCGGGCCGCACAGATACGCAGTATTTT
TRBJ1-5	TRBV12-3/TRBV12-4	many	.	CASRLGQYSGNQPQHF	TGTGCCAGCAGACTCGGACAGTATAGCGGCAATCAGCCCCAGCATTTT
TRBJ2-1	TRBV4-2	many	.	CASSQDKGRNEQFF	TGTGCCAGCAGCCAAGATAAGGGTAGGAATGAGCAGTTCTTC
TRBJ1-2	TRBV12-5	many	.	CASGEDVGGPNYGYTF	TGTGCTAGTGGTGAGGACGTTGGGGGTCCAAACTATGGCTACACCTTC
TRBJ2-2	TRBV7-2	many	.	CASSGGVNTGELFF	TGTGCCAGCAGCGGGGGAGTAAACACCGGGGAGCTGTTTTTT
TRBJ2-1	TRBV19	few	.	CASSIVPGIVNEQFF	TGTGCCAGTAGTATAGTCCCGGGAATTGTCAATGAGCAGTTCTTC
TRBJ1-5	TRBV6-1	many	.	CASSRAGKNQPQHF	TGTGCCAGTAGTCGAGCCGGGAAGAATCAGCCCCAGCATTTT
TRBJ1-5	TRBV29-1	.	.	CSVEVNGGGDQPQHF	TGCAGCGTTGAGGTCAACGGTGGGGGAGACCAGCCCCAGCATTTT
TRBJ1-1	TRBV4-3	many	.	CASSQGPGGGTEAFF	TGCGCCAGCAGCCAAGGCCCCGGAGGGGGCACTGAAGCTTTCTTT
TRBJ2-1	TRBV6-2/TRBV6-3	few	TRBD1	CASSLEDRTYNEQFF	TGTGCCAGCAGTTTGGAGGACAGGACCTACAATGAGCAGTTCTTC
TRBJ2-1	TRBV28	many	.	CASSFQDYRDNEQFF	TGTGCCAGCAGTTTTCAGGACTACCGTGACAATGAGCAGTTCTTC
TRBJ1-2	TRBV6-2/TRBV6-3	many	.	CASSYGMGSTYGYTF	TGTGCCAGCAGTTACGGGATGGGGTCCACCTATGGCTACACCTTC
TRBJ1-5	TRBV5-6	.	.	CASSLQQFYQPQHF	TGTGCCAGCAGCTTGCAACAGTTCTATCAGCCCCAGCATTTT
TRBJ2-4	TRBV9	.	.	CASSAGELSIQYF	TGTGCCAGCAGCGCCGGGGAGTTAAGCATTCAGTACTTC
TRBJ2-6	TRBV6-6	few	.	CAVRGVPGANVLTF	TGTGCCGTACGGGGAGTCCCTGGGGCCAACGTCCTGACTTTC
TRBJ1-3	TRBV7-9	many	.	CASSHQGLTGERNTIYF	TGTGCCAGCAGCCATCAGGGCTTGACAGGAGAAAGAAACACCATATATTTT
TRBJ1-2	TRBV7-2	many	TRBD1	CASSLDLGGVYGYTF	TGTGCCAGCAGCTTAGATTTAGGGGGCGTCTATGGCTACACCTTC
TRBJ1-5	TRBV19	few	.	CASRHRTDNQPQHF	TGTGCCAGTAGACACAGGACAGACAATCAGCCCCAGCATTTT
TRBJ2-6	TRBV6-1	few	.	CASSEDSSGANVLTF	TGTGCCAGCAGTGAAGATAGCTCTGGGGCCAACGTCCTGACTTTC
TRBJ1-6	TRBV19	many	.	CASTHSSYNSPLHF	TGTGCCAGTACCCACAGCTCCTATAATTCACCCCTCCACTTT
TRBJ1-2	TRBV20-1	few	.	CSARGGILNYGDTF	TGCAGTGCTAGGGGTGGGATTCTTAACTATGGCGACACCTTC
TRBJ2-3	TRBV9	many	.	CASSVVGGSTDTQYF	TGTGCCAGCAGCGTAGTAGGAGGATCCACAGATACGCAGTATTTT
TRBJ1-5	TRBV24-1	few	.	CATSDKQGNRFTQPQHF	TGTGCCACCAGTGATAAACAGGGAAACCGGTTCACTCAGCCCCAGCATTTT
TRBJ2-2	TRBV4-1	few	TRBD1	CASSHVPGQRNTGELFF	TGCGCCAGCAGCCATGTACCGGGACAGAGAAACACCGGGGAGCTGTTTTTT
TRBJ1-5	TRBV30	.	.	CAWRTPWGNQPQHF	TGTGCCTGGAGGACCCCTTGGGGCAATCAGCCCCAGCATTTT
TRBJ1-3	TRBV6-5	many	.	CASSYRAFSGNTIYF	TGTGCCAGCAGTTACAGGGCCTTCTCTGGAAACACCATATATTTT
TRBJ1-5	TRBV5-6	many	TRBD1	CASSRGQGYQPQHF	TGTGCCAGCAGCCGGGGACAGGGGTATCAGCCCCAGCATTTT
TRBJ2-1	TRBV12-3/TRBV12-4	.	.	CASSLRRGGFNEQFF	TGTGCCAGCAGTTTAAGACGGGGAGGATTCAATGAGCAGTTCTTC
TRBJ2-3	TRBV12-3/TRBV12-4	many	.	CASSPSAGNTQYF	TGTGCCAGCAGCCCTTCCGCAGGGAATACGCAGTATTTT
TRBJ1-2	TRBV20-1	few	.	CSAHQTGANYGYTF	TGCAGTGCGCATCAAACAGGAGCTAACTATGGCTACACCTTC
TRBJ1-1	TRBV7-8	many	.	CASRRAQGIPNTEAFF	TGTGCCAGCAGAAGAGCCCAGGGGATCCCTAACACTGAAGCTTTCTTT
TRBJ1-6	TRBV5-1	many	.	CASSLAVGSSPLHF	TGCGCCAGCAGCTTGGCGGTTGGGAGTTCACCCCTCCACTTT
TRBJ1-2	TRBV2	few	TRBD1	CASSQEGQNYGYTF	TGTGCCAGCAGCCAAGAGGGACAGAACTATGGCTACACCTTC
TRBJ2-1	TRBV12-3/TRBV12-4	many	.	CASSPPGEGEQFF	TGTGCCAGCAGCCCCCCGGGGGAAGGTGAGCAGTTCTTC
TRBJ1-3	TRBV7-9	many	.	CASTSRQPGNTIYF	TGTGCCAGCACCAGCCGCCAGCCTGGAAACACCATATATTTT
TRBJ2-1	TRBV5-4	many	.	CASSRTPRTPEQFF	TGTGCCAGCAGCCGTACCCCCAGGACACCTGAGCAGTTCTTC
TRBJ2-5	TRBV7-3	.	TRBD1	CASSYGQGKGATQYF	TGTGCCAGCAGCTATGGACAGGGTAAAGGCGCGACCCAGTACTTC
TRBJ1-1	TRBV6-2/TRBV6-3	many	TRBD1	CASRGDSYTEAFF	TGTGCCAGCAGAGGGGACAGCTACACTGAAGCTTTCTTT
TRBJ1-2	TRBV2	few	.	CASTLRQAEVPYGYTF	TGTGCCAGCACCCTACGACAGGCAGAAGTCCCCTATGGCTACACCTTC
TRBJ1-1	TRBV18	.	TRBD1	CASSPRLTGQNTEAFF	TGTGCCAGCTCACCACGGCTGACAGGGCAGAACACTGAAGCTTTCTTT
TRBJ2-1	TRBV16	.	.	CASTPARNEQFF	TGTGCCAGCACCCCTGCCCGGAATGAGCAGTTCTTC
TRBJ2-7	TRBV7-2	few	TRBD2	CASSFASGGYEQYF	TGTGCCAGCAGCTTTGCTAGCGGGGGCTACGAGCAGTACTTC
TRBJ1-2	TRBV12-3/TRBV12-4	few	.	CASKQALNYGYTF	TGTGCCAGCAAACAGGCCCTTAACTATGGCTACACCTTC
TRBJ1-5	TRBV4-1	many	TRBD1	CASSQSGQGYQPQHF	TGCGCCAGCAGCCAATCTGGACAGGGGTATCAGCCCCAGCATTTT
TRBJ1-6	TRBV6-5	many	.	CASSRDTNNSPLHF	TGTGCCAGCAGTCGGGACACGAATAATTCACCCCTCCACTTT